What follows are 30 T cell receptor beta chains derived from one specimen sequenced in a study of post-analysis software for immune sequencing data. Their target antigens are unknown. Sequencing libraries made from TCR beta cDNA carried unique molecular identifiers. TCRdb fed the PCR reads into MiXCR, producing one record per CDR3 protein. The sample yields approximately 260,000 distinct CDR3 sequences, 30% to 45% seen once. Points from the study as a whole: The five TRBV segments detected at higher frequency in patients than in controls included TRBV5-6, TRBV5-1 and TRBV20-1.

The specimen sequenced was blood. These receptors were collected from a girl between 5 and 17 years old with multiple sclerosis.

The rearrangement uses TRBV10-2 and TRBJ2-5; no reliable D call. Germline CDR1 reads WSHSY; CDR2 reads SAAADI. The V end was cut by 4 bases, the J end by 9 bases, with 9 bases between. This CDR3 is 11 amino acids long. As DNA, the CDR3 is TGCGCCAGCAGTGTTCAGGTGGCCCAGTACTTC. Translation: CASSVQVAQYF.

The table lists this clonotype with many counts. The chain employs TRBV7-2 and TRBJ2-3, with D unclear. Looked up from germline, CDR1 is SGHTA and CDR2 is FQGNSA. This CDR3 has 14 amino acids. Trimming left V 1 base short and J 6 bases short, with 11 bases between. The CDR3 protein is CASSLELKLDTQYF. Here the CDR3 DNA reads TGTGCCAGCAGCTTAGAACTCAAGCTGGATACGCAGTATTTT. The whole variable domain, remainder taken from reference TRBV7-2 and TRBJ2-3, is GAGVSQSPSNKVTEKGKDVELRCDPISGHTALYWYRQSLGQGLEFLIYFQGNSAPDKSGLPSDRFSAERTGGSVSTLTIQRTQQEDSAVYLCASSLELKLDTQYFGPGTRLTVL.

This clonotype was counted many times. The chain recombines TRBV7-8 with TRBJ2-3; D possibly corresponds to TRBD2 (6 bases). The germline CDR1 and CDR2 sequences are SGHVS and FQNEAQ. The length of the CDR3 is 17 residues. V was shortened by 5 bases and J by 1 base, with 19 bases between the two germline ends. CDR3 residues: CASSLGLGRGRTDTQYF. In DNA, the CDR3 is TGTGCCAGCAGCCTGGGTTTGGGGCGGGGCCGCACAGATACGCAGTATTTT.

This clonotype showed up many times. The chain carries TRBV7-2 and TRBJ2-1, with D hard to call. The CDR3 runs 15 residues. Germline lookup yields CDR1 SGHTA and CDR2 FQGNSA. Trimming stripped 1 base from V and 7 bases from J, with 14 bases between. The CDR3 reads CASSLGEWAGNEQFF. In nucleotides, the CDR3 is TGTGCCAGCAGCTTAGGAGAGTGGGCCGGGAATGAGCAGTTCTTC. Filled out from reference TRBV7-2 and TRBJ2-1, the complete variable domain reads GAGVSQSPSNKVTEKGKDVELRCDPISGHTALYWYRQSLGQGLEFLIYFQGNSAPDKSGLPSDRFSAERTGGSVSTLTIQRTQQEDSAVYLCASSLGEWAGNEQFFGPGTRLTVL.

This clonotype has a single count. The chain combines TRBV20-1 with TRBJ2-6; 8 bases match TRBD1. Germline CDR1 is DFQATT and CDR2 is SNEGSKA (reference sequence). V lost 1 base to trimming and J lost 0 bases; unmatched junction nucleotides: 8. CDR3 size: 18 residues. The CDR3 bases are TGCAGTGCTAGAGGGTGGGGACAGGTGGACTCTGGGGCCAACGTCCTGACTTTC. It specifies CSARGWGQVDSGANVLTF.

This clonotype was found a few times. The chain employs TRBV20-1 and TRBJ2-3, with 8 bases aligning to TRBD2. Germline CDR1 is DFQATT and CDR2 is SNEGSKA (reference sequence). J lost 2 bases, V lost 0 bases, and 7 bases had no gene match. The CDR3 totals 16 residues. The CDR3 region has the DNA TGCAGTGCTAGAGATCAAGGGCGGGGGGACACAGATACGCAGTATTTT. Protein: CSARDQGRGDTDTQYF.

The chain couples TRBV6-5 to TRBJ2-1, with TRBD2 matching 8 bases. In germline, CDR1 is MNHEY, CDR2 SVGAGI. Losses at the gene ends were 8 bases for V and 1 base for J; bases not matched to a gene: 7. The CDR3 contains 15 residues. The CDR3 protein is CASSSGGPSYNEQFF. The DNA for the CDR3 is TGTGCCAGCTCAAGCGGGGGTCCATCCTACAATGAGCAGTTCTTC.

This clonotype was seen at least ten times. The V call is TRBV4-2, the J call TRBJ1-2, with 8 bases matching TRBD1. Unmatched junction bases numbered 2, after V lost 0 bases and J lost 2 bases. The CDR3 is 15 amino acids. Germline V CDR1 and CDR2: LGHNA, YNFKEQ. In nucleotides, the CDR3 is TGTGCCAGCAGCCAAGATGACAGGGGAAACTATGGCTACACCTTC. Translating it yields CASSQDDRGNYGYTF.

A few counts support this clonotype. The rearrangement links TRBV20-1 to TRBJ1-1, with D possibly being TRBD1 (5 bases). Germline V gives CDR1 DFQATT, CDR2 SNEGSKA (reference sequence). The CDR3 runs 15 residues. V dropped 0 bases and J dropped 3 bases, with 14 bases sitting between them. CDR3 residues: CSARDQGRFHTEAFF. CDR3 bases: TGCAGTGCTAGAGATCAGGGACGGTTCCACACTGAAGCTTTCTTT.

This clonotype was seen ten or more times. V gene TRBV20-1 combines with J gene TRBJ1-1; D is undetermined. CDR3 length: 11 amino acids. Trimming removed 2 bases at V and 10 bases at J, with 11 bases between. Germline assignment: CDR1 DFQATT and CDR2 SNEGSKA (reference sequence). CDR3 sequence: CSARLLGGAFF. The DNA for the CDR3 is TGCAGTGCTAGATTGCTAGGTGGAGCTTTCTTT.

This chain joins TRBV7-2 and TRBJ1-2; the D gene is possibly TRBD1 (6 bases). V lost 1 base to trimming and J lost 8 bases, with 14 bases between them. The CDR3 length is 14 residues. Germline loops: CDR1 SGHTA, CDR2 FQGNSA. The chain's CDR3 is CASSLGGAGRGYTF. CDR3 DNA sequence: TGTGCCAGCAGCTTAGGGGGGGCGGGTCGCGGCTACACCTTC.

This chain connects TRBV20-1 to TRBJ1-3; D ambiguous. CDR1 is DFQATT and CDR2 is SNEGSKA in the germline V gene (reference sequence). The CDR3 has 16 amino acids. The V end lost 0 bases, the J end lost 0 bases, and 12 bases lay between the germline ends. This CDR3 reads CSARDPSILSGNTIYF. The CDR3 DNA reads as TGCAGTGCTAGAGATCCGAGTATCCTCTCTGGAAACACCATATATTTT.

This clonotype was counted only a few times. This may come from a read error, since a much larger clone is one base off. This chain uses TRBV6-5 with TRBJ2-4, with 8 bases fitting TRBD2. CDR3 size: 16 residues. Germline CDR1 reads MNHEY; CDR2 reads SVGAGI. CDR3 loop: CASSRAGELARNIQYF. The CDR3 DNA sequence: TGTGCCAGCAGTAGAGCGGGGGAACTAGCCAGAAACATTCAGTACTTC.

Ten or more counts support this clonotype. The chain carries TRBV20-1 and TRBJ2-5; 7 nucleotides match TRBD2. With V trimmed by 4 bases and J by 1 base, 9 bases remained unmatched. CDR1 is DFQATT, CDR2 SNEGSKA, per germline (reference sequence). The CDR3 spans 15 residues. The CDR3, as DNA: TGCAGTGCTATCGCAAAGGCTAGCGGCCAAGAGACCCAGTACTTC. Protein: CSAIAKASGQETQYF.

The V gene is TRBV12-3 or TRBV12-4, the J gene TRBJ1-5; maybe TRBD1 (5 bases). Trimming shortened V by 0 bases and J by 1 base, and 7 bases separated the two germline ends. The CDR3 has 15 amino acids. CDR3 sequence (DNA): TGTGCCAGCAGTTTAGCCGCAGGGAGCAATCAGCCCCAGCATTTT. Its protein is CASSLAAGSNQPQHF.

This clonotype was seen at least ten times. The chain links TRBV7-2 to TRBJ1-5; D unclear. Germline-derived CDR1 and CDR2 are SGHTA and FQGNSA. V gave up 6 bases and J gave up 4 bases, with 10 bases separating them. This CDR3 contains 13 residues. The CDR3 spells CASSLTVNQPQHF. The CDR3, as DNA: TGTGCCAGCAGTTTGACGGTGAATCAGCCCCAGCATTTT.

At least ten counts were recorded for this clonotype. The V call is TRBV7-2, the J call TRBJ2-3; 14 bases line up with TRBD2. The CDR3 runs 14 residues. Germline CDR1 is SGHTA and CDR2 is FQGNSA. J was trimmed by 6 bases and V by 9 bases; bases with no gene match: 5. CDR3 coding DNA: TGTGCCAGTCGACTAGCGGGAGGGGTGGATACGCAGTATTTT. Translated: CASRLAGGVDTQYF.

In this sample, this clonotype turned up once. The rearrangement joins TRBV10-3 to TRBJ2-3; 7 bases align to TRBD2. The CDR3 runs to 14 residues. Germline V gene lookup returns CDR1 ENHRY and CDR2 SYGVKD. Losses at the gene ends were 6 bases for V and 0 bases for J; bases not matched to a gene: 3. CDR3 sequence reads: CAIRDSGSTDTQYF. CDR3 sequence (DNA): TGTGCCATCAGGGATAGCGGGAGCACAGATACGCAGTATTTT.

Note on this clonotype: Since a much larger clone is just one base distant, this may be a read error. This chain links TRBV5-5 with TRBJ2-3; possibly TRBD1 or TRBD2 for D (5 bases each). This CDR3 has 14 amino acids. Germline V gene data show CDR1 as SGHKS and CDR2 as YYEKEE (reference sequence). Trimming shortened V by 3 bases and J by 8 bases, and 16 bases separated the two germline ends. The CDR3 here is CASSWGRALGTQYF. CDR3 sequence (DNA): TGTGCCAGCAGCTGGGGACGGGCTTTAGGTACGCAGTATTTT. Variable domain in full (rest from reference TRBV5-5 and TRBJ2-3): DAGVTQSPTHLIKTRGQQVTLRCSPISGHKSVSWYQQVLGQGPQFIFQYYEKEERGRGNFPDRFSARQFPNYSSELNVNALLLGDSALYLCASSWGRALGTQYFGPGTRLTVL.

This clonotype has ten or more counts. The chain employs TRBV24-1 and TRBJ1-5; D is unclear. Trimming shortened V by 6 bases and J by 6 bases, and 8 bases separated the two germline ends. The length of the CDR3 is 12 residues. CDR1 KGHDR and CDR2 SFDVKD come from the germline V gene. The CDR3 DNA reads TGTGCCACCAGTCTGGGCACTCAGCCCCAGCATTTT. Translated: CATSLGTQPQHF.

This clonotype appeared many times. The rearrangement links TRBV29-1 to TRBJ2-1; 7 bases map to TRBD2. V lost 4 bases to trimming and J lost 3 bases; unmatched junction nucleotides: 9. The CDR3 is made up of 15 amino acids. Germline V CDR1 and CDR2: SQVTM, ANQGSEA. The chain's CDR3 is CSVGIRGGLYNEQFF. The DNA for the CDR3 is TGCAGCGTTGGAATTCGGGGAGGGCTCTACAATGAGCAGTTCTTC.

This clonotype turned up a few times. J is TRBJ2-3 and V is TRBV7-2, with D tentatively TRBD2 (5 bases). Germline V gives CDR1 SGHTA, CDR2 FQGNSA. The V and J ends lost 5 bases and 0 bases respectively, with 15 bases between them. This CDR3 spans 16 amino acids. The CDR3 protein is CASSLRTAASTDTQYF. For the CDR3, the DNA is TGTGCCAGCAGCCTGAGGACTGCCGCTAGCACAGATACGCAGTATTTT.

CDR3 in amino acids: CATTSGGLGDEQYF. The CDR3 DNA reads TGTGCCACCACCAGTGGGGGCCTTGGGGATGAGCAGTACTTC. The V call is TRBV24-1, the J call TRBJ2-5; tentatively, D is TRBD1 (6 bases). Germline values: CDR1 KGHDR, CDR2 SFDVKD. The CDR3 has 14 amino acids. V lost 8 bases, J lost 11 bases, and 23 bases lay in between.

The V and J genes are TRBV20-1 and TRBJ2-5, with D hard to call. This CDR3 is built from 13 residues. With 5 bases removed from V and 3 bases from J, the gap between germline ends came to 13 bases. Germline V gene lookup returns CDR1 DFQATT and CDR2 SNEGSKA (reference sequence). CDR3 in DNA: TGCAGTGCTCCGCTTGTCCCCAAAGAGACCCAGTACTTC. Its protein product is CSAPLVPKETQYF.

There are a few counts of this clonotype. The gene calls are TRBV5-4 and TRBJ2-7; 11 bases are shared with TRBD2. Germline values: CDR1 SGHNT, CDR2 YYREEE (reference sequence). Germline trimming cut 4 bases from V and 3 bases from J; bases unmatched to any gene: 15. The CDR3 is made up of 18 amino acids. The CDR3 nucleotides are TGTGCCAGCAGCCTCGGACCCCAGACTAGCGGGGCAAACTACGAGCAGTACTTC. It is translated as CASSLGPQTSGANYEQYF.

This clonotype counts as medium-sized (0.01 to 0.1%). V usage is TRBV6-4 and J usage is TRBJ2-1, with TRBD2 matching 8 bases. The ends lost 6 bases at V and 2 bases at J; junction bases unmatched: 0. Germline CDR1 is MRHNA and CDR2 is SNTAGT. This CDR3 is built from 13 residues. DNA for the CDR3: TGTGCCAGCAGCGGGGGGGCCTACAATGAGCAGTTCTTC. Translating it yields CASSGGAYNEQFF.

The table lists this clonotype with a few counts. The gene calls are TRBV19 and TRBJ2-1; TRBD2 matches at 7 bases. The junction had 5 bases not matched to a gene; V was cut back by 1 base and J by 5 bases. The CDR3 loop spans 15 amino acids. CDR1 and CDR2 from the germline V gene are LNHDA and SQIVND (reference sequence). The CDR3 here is CASSIAAGVHNEQFF. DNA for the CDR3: TGTGCCAGTAGTATAGCCGCGGGAGTCCACAATGAGCAGTTCTTC. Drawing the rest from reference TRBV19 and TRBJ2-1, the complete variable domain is DGGITQSPKYLFRKEGQNVTLSCEQNLNHDAMYWYRQDPGQGLRLIYYSQIVNDFQKGDIAEGYSVSREKKESFPLTVTSAQKNPTAFYLCASSIAAGVHNEQFFGPGTRLTVL.

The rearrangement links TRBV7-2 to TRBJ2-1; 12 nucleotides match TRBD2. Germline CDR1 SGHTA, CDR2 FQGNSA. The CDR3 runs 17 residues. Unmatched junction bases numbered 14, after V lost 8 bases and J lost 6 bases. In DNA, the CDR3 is TGTGCCAGCGGCACCGCCCCATCTAGCGGGAGGGCCAATGAGCAGTTCTTC. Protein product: CASGTAPSSGRANEQFF.

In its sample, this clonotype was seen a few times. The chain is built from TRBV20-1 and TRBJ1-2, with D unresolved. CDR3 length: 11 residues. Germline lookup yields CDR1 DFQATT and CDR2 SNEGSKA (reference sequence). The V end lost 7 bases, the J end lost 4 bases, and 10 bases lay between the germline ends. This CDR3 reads CSGAWLYGYTF. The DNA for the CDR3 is TGCAGTGGCGCGTGGCTCTATGGCTACACCTTC.

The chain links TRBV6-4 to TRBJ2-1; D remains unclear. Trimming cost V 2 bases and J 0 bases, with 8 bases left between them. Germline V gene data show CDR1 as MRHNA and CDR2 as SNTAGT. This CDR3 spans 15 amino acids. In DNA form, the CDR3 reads TGTGCCAGCAGTGACGCGGCAGGCTCCTACAATGAGCAGTTCTTC. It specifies CASSDAAGSYNEQFF.